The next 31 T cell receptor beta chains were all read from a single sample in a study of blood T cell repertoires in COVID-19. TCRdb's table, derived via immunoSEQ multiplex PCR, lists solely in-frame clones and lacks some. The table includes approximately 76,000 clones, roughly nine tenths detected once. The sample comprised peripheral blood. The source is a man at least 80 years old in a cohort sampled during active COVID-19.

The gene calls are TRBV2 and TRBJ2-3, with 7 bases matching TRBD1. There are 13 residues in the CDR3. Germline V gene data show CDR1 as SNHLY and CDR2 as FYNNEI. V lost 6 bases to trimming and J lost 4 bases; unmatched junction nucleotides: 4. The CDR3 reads CASRRQGADTQYF. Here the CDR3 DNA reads TGTGCCAGCAGGAGACAGGGCGCAGATACGCAGTATTTT.

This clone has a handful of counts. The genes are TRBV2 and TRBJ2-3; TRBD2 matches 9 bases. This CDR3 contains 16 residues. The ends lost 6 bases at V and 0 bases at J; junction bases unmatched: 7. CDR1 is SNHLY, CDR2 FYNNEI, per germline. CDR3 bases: TGTGCCAGCAGCCCGCCTAGCGGGGAAAGCACAGATACGCAGTATTTT. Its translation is CASSPPSGESTDTQYF.

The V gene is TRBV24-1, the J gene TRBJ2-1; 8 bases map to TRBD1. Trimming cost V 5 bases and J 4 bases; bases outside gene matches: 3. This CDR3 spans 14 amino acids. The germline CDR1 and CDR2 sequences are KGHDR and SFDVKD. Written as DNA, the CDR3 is TGTGCCACCAGTGCTACAGGGGGTTACAATGAGCAGTTCTTC. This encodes CATSATGGYNEQFF.

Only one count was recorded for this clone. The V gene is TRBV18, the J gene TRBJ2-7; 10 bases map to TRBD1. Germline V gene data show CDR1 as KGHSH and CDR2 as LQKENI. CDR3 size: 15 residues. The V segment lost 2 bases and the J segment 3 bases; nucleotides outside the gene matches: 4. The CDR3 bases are TGTGCCAGCTCACCAGGAGGGACAGGGGTCTACGAGCAGTACGTC. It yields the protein CASSPGGTGVYEQYV.

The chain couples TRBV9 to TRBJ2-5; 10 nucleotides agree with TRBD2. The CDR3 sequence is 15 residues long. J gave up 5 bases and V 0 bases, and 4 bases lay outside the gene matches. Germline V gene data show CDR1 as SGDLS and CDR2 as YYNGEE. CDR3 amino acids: CASSVGLAGVETQYF. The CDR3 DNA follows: TGTGCCAGCAGCGTAGGGCTAGCGGGGGTGGAGACCCAGTACTTC.

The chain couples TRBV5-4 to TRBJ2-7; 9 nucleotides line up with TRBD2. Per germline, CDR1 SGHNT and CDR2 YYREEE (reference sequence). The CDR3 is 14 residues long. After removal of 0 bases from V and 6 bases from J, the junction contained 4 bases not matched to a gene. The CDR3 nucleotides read TGTGCCAGCAGCTTGGCGCTAGCGGGGTCCGAGCAGTACTTC. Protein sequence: CASSLALAGSEQYF. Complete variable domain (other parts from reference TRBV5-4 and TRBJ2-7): ETGVTQSPTHLIKTRGQQVTLRCSSQSGHNTVSWYQQALGQGPQFIFQYYREEENGRGNFPPRFSGLQFPNYSSELNVNALELDDSALYLCASSLALAGSEQYFGPGTRLTVT.

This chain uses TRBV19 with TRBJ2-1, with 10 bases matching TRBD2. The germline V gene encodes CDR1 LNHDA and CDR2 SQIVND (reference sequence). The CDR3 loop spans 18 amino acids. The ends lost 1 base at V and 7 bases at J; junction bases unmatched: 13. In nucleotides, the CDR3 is TGTGCCAGTAGTATAGGTTCGGGTAGCGGGGGGTCACGGAATGAGCAGTTCTTC. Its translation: CASSIGSGSGGSRNEQFF.

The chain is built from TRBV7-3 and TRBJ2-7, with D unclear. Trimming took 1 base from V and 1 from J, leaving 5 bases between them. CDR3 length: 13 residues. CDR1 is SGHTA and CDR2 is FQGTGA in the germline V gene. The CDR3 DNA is TGTGCCAGCAGCTTAAGCAGGTCCTACGAGCAGTACTTC. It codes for CASSLSRSYEQYF.

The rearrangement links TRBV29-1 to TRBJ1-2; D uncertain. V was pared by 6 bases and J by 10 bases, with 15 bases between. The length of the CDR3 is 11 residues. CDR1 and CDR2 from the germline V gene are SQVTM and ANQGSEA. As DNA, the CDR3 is TGCAGCGTCGAATCCGGGAGCGCCTACACCTTC. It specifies CSVESGSAYTF.

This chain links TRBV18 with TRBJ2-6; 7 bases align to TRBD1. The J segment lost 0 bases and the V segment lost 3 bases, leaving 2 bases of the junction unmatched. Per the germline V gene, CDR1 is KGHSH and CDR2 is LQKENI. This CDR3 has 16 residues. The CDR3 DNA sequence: TGTGCCAGCTCACCTTACAGGGGCTCTGGGGCCAACGTCCTGACTTTC. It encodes CASSPYRGSGANVLTF.

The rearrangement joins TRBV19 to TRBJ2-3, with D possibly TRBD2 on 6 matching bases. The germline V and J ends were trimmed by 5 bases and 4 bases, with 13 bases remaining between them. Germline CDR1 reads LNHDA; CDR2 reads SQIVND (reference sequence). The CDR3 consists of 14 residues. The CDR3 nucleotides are TGTGCCAGTAGTGAGGTTACGGGGGCAGATACGCAGTATTTT. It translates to CASSEVTGADTQYF.

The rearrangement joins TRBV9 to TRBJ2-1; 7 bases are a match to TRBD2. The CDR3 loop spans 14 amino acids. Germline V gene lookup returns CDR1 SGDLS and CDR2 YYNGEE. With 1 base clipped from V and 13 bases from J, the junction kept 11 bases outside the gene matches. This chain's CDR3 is CASSVTERGSYQFF. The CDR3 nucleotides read TGTGCCAGCAGCGTAACGGAGCGGGGATCCTACCAGTTCTTC.

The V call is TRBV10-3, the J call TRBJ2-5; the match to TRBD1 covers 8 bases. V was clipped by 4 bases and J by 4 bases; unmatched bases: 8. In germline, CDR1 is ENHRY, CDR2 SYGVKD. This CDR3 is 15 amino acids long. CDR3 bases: TGTGCCATCAGTGCGTCCCGGGACAGGAGAGAGACCCAGTACTTC. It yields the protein CAISASRDRRETQYF.

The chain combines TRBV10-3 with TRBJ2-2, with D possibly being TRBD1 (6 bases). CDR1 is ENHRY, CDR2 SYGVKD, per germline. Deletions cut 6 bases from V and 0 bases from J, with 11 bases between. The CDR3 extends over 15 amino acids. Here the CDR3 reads CAISKDSSNTGELFF. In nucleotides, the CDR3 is TGTGCCATCAGCAAGGACAGTTCGAACACCGGGGAGCTGTTTTTT.

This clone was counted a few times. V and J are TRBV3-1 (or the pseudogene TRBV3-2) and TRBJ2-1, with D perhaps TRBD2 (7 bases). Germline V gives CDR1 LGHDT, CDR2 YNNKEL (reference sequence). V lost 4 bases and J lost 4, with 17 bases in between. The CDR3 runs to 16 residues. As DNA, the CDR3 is TGTGCCAGCAGCCTTGAGGGGGGGCCTCTATACAATGAGCAGTTCTTC. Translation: CASSLEGGPLYNEQFF.

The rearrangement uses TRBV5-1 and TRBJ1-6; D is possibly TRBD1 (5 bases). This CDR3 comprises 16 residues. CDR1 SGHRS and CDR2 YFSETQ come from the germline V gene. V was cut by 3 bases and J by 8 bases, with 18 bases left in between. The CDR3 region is CASSSALGGLDSPLHF. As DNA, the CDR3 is TGCGCCAGCAGCTCCGCCCTGGGGGGTCTAGATTCACCCCTCCACTTT.

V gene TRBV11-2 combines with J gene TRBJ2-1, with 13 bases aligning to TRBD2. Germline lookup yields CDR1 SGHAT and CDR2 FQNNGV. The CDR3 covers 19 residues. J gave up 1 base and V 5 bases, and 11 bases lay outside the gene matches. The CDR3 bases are TGTGCCAGCAGCCCGCAGGGACTAGCGGGGCGCTTTTCCTACAATGAGCAGTTCTTC. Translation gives CASSPQGLAGRFSYNEQFF.

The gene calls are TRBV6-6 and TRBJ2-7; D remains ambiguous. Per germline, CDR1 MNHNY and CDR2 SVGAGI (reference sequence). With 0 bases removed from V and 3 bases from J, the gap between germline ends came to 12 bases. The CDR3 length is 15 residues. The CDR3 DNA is TGTGCCAGCAGTTACTCGAGTCCCGGGTACTACGAGCAGTACTTC. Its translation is CASSYSSPGYYEQYF.

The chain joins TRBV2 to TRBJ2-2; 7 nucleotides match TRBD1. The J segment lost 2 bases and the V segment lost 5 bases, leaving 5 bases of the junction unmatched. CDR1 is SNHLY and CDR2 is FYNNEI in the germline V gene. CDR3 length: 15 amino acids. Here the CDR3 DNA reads TGTGCCAGCAGTACCAGACAGGGCAACACCGGGGAGCTGTTTTTT. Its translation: CASSTRQGNTGELFF.

The CDR3 sequence is CASSTESSGANVLTF. In nucleotides, the CDR3 is TGTGCCAGCAGCACAGAGAGCTCTGGGGCCAACGTCCTGACTTTC. The chain couples TRBV6-5 to TRBJ2-6, with D hard to call. CDR1 MNHEY and CDR2 SVGAGI come from the germline V gene. The CDR3 consists of 15 residues. Between the trimmed V and J ends, which lost 6 bases and 0 bases, there was a span of 9 bases.

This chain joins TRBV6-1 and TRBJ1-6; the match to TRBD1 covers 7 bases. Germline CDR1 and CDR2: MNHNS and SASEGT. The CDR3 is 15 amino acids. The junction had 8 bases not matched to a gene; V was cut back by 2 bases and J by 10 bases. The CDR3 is CASSEMTGTASPLHF. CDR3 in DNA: TGTGCCAGCAGTGAAATGACGGGGACAGCCTCACCCCTCCACTTT.

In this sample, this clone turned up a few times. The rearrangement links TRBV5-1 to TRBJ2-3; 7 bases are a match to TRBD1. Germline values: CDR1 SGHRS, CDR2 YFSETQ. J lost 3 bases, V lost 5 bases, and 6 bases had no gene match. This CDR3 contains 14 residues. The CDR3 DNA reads TGCGCCAGCAGAATGGGGACAGAAACAGATACGCAGTATTTT. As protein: CASRMGTETDTQYF.

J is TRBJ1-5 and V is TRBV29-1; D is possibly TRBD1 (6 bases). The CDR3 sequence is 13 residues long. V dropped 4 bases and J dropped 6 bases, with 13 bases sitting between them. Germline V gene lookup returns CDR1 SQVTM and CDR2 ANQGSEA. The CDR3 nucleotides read TGCAGCGTTGCGACAGGTGGTATTCAGCCCCAGCATTTT. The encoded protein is CSVATGGIQPQHF.

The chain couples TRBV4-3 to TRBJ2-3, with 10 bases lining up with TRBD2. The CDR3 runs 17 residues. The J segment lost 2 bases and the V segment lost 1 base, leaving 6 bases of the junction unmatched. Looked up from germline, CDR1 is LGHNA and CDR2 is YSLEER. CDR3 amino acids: CASSQVVAGGPTDTQYF. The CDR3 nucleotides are TGCGCCAGCAGCCAAGTCGTAGCGGGGGGCCCCACAGATACGCAGTATTTT.

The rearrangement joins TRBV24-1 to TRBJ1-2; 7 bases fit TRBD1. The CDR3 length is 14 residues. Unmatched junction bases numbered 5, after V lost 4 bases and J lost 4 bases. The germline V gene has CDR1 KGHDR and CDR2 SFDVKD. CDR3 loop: CATSDRQGLYGYTF. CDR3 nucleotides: TGTGCCACCAGTGACCGACAGGGCCTCTATGGCTACACCTTC.

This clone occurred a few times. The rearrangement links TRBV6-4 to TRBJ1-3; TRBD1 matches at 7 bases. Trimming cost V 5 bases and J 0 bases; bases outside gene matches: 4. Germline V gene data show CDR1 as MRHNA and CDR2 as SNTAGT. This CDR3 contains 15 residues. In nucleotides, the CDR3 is TGTGCCAGCAGTCGGACAGGATCCTCTGGAAACACCATATATTTT. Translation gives CASSRTGSSGNTIYF.

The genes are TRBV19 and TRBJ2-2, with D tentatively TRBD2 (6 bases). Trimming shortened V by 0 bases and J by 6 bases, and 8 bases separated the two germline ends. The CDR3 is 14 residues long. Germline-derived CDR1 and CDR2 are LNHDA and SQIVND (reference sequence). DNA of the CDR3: TGTGCCAGTAGTATAGATGCGGGGTCCGGGGAGCTGTTTTTT. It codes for CASSIDAGSGELFF.

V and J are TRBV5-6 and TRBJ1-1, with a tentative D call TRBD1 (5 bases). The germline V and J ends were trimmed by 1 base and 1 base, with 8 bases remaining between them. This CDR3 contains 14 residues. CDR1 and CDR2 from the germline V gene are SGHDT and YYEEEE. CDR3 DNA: TGTGCCAGCAGCTTGACAGGAAAGAACACTGAAGCTTTCTTT. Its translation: CASSLTGKNTEAFF.

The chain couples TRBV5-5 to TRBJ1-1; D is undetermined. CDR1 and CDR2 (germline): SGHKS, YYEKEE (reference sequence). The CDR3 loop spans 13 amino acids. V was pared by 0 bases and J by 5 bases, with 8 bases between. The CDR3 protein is CASSLATETEAFF. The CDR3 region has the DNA TGTGCCAGCAGCTTGGCAACGGAGACTGAAGCTTTCTTT.

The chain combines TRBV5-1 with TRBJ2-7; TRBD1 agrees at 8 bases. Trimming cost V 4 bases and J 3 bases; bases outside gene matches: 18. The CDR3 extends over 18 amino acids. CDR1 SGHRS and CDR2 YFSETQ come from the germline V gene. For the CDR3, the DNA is TGCGCCAGCAGCCTAGGACAGGGAGGAGTCCTTTCCAGCTACGAGCAGTACTTC. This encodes CASSLGQGGVLSSYEQYF.

CDR3 DNA: TGTGCCAGTAGGCCCGGACAGGCTGGAAACACCATATATTTT. Encoded protein: CASRPGQAGNTIYF. The rearrangement links TRBV19 to TRBJ1-3, with TRBD1 matching 7 bases. The CDR3 runs 14 residues. Germline V gene sequence: CDR1 LNHDA, CDR2 SQIVND (reference sequence). The V and J ends lost 6 bases and 2 bases, in that order; junction bases with no gene match: 4. The variable domain in full, with the rest retrieved from reference TRBV19 and TRBJ1-3, is DGGITQSPKYLFRKEGQNVTLSCEQNLNHDAMYWYRQDPGQGLRLIYYSQIVNDFQKGDIAEGYSVSREKKESFPLTVTSAQKNPTAFYLCASRPGQAGNTIYFGEGSWLTVV.